The rows below give T cell receptor beta chains drawn from one sample of a study of cytomegalovirus exposure and HLA in healthy donors. Assay: immunoSEQ multiplex PCR; the TCRdb copy retains only in-frame clones and omits some. This table has under 200,000 clones, less than 80% appearing once. The material sequenced was PBMCs. The receptors were sampled from a man aged 35 to 55 in good health and CMV-seronegative. Each CDR3 is given with its conserved first and last residue. A D gene is named only where the DNA matches it firmly. Size tells how often a clone was seen (once, few, many) or the class of an expanded clone, and some rows leave it out.

- 14 TRBJ1-2 TRBV7-9 TRBD1 CASSHNTGGDGYTF TGTGCCAGCAGCCACAATACAGGGGGCGATGGCTACACCTTC
- 14 TRBJ1-5 TRBV18 TRBD1 CASSPGTGHQPQHF TGTGCCAGCTCACCCGGGACAGGGCATCAGCCCCAGCATTTT
few 13 TRBJ2-7 TRBV18 TRBD1 CASSPGTAYEQYF TGTGCCAGCTCACCAGGGACAGCCTACGAGCAGTACTTC
- 18 TRBJ2-3 TRBV5-8 TRBD2 CASSSTEMTSGSTDTQYF TGTGCCAGCAGCTCGACAGAGATGACTAGCGGGAGCACAGATACGCAGTATTTT
- 14 TRBJ2-1 TRBV12-5 TRBD1 CASGTGDRPNEQFF TGTGCTAGTGGTACGGGGGACAGGCCCAATGAGCAGTTCTTC
- 13 TRBJ1-5 TRBV7-9 - CASSGDNNQPQHF TGTGCCAGCAGCGGGGACAATAATCAGCCCCAGCATTTT
few 15 TRBJ1-1 TRBV5-1 - CASSHLQGEGSEAFF TGCGCCAGCAGCCACTTACAGGGTGAGGGGTCTGAAGCTTTCTTT
- 14 TRBJ1-1 TRBV6-5 - CASRLRGFVTEAFF TGTGCCAGCAGACTCCGGGGTTTTGTCACTGAAGCTTTCTTT
once 15 TRBJ1-5 TRBV12-5 - CASGLGGVIDQPQHF TGTGCTAGTGGTTTGGGCGGAGTAATAGATCAGCCCCAGCATTTT
- 12 TRBJ2-3 TRBV7-8 - CASSISERAQYF TGTGCCAGCAGCATTAGCGAACGGGCGCAGTATTTT
- 15 TRBJ2-6 TRBV11-2 - CASSSTGSGANVLTF TGTGCCAGCAGCTCTACAGGATCTGGGGCCAACGTCCTGACTTTC
- 13 TRBJ2-5 TRBV7-3 - CASSLIAEETQYF TGTGCCAGCAGCTTAATAGCGGAAGAGACCCAGTACTTC
- 15 TRBJ2-7 TRBV4-1 - CASSQGRGSGGEQYF TGCGCCAGCAGCCAAGGTCGGGGGTCCGGGGGAGAGCAGTACTTC
- 14 TRBJ1-2 TRBV9 TRBD1 CASSQTGGEGGYTF TGTGCCAGCAGCCAGACAGGGGGCGAGGGTGGCTACACCTTC
few 14 TRBJ2-7 TRBV5-4 - CASSLGAGPYEQYF TGTGCCAGCAGCTTGGGGGCAGGGCCCTACGAGCAGTACTTC
- 14 TRBJ2-7 TRBV7-2 TRBD2 CASSFTSGEYEQYF TGTGCCAGCAGCTTCACTAGCGGGGAATACGAGCAGTACTTC
- 15 TRBJ2-7 TRBV6-5 - CASSYELGGSYEQYF TGTGCCAGCAGTTACGAATTAGGAGGGTCCTACGAGCAGTACTTC
- 16 TRBJ1-3 TRBV6-1 - CASSDNLNRARNTIYF TGTGCCAGCAGTGACAACCTCAACAGGGCGCGAAACACCATATATTTT
few 16 TRBJ1-5 TRBV19 TRBD1 CASRTGVLYSNQPQHF TGTGCCAGTAGAACAGGGGTGCTCTATAGCAATCAGCCCCAGCATTTT
few 15 TRBJ2-6 TRBV12-5 TRBD1 CASGAPQGGANVLTF TGTGCTAGTGGAGCCCCACAGGGGGGGGCCAACGTCCTGACTTTC